This entry features one T cell receptor (beta chain) sequence. These data belong to a study of blood T cell repertoires in COVID-19. Germline CDR1 is SGHDT and CDR2 is YYEEEE. There are 15 residues in the CDR3. Trimming pared 0 bases from V and 0 bases from J, leaving 8 bases between. As originally analysed: Reference gene primer amplification yielded estimated nucleated cell counts. The table came from immunoSEQ multiplex PCR; TCRdb's copy has only in-frame clones and leaves some out. The DNA gave D and trimming, while V, J and clone size come from that table. The sample has around 88,000 clones, around 80% seen once.

The receptor comes from a man between 50 and 59 years old who had recovered from COVID-19. Sequences were obtained from peripheral blood. This chain joins TRBV5-6 and TRBJ2-3; D gene uncertain. This chain's CDR3 is CASSLDLRSTDTQYF. The CDR3 coding sequence is TGTGCCAGCAGCTTGGACTTACGTAGCACAGATACGCAGTATTTT.